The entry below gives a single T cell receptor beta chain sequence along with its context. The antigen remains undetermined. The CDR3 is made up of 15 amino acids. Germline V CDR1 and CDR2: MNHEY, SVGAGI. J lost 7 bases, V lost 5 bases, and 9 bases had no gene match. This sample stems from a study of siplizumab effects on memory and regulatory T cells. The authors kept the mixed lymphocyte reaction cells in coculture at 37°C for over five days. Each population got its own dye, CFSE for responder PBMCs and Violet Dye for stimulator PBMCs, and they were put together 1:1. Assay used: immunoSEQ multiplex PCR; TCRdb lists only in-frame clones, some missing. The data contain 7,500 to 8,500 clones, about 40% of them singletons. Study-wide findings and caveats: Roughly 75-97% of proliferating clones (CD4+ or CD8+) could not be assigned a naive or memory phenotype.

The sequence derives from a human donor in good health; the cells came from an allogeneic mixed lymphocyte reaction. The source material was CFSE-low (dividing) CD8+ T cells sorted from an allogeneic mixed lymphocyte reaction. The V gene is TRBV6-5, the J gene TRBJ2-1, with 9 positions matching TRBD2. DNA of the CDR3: TGTGCCAGCAGTGGGATAGTAGCGGGAGAGAATGAGCAGTTCTTC. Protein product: CASSGIVAGENEQFF.